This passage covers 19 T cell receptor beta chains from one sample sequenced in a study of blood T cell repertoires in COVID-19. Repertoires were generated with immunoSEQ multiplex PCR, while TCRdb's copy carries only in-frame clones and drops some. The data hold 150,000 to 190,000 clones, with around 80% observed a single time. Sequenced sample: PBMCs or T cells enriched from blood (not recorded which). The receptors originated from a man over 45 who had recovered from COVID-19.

In DNA, the CDR3 is TGTGCCAGCAGTAGAGGACAGGGGGCATCCTATGGCTACACCTTC. It encodes CASSRGQGASYGYTF. The chain links TRBV6-5 to TRBJ1-2, with 11 bases identical to TRBD1. V lost 5 bases and J lost 4; bases outside the gene matches: 6. The CDR3 has 15 amino acids. Germline V gives CDR1 MNHEY, CDR2 SVGAGI.

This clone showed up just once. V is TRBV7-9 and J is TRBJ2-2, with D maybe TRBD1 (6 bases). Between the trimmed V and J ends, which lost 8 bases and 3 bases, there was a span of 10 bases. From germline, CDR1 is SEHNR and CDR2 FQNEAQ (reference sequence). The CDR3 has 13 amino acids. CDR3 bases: TGTGCCAGCCATGGACAGTACACCGGGGAGCTGTTTTTT. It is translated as CASHGQYTGELFF.

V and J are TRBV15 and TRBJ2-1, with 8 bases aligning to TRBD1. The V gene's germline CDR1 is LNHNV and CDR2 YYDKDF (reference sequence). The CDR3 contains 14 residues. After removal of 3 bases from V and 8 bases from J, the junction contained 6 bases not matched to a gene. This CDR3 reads CATSSRTGIDEQFF. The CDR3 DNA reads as TGTGCCACCAGCAGCCGGACAGGGATCGATGAGCAGTTCTTC.

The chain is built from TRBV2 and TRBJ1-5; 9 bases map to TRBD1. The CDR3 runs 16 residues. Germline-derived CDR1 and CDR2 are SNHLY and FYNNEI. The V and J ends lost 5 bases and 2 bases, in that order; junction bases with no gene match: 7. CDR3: CASSSRTGERNQPQHF. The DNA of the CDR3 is TGTGCCAGCAGTTCCCGGACAGGGGAACGCAATCAGCCCCAGCATTTT. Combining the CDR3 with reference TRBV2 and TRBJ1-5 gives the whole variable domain EPEVTQTPSHQVTQMGQEVILRCVPISNHLYFYWYRQILGQKVEFLVSFYNNEISEKSEIFDDQFSVERPDGSNFTLKIRSTKLEDSAMYFCASSSRTGERNQPQHFGDGTRLSIL.

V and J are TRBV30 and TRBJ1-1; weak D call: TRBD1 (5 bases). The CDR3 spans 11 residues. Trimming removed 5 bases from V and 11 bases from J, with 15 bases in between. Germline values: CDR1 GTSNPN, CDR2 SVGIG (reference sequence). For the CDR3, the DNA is TGTGCCTGGGGGGTGGCCAGGGCCGCTTTCTTT. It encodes CAWGVARAAFF.

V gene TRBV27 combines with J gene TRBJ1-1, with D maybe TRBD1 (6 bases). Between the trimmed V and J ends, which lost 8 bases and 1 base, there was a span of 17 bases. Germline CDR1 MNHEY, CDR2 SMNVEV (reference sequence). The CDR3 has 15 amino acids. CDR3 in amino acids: CASGKQGVGNTEAFF. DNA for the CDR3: TGTGCCAGCGGAAAACAGGGAGTTGGGAACACTGAAGCTTTCTTT.

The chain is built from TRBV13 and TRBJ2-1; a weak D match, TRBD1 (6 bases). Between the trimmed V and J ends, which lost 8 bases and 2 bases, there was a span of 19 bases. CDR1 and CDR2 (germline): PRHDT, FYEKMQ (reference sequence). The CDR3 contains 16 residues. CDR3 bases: TGTGCCAGCGCCATTTTAAGGGGGACCACCTACAATGAGCAGTTCTTC. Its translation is CASAILRGTTYNEQFF.

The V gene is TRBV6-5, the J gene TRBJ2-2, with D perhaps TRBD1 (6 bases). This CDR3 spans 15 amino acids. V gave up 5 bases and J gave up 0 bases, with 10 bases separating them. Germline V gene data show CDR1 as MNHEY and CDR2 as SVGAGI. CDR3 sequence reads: CASSRQAPNTGELFF. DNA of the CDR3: TGTGCCAGCAGTCGACAGGCCCCGAACACCGGGGAGCTGTTTTTT.

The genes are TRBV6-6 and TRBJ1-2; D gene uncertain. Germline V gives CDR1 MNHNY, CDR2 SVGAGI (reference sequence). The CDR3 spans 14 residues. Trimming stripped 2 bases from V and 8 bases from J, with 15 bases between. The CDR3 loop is CASSYLSGLGGYTF. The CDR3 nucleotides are TGTGCCAGCAGTTACCTTTCAGGTCTTGGGGGCTACACCTTC.

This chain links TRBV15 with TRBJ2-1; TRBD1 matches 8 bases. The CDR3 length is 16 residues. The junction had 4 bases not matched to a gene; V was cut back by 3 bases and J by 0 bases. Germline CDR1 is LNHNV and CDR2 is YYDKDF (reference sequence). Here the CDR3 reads CATSRNTGGSYNEQFF. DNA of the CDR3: TGTGCCACCAGCAGGAATACAGGGGGCTCCTACAATGAGCAGTTCTTC.

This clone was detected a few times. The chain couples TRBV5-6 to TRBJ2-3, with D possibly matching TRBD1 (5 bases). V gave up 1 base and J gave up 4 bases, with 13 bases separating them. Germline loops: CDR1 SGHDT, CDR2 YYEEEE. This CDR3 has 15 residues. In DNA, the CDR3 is TGTGCCAGCAGCTTGAGGGGTATCCCCGCAGATACGCAGTATTTT. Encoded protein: CASSLRGIPADTQYF.

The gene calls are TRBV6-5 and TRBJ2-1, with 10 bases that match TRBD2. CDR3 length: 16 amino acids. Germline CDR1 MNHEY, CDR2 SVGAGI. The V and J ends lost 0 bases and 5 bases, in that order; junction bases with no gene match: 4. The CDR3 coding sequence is TGTGCCAGCAGTTACTCGAATAGCGGGGGGCACAATGAGCAGTTCTTC. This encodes CASSYSNSGGHNEQFF.

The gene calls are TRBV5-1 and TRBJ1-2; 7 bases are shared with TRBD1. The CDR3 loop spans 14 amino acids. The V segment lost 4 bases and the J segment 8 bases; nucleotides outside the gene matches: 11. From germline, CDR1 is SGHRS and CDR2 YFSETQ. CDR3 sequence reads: CASSPTGSFGGYTF. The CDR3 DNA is TGCGCCAGCAGCCCGACAGGGTCGTTCGGGGGCTACACCTTC.

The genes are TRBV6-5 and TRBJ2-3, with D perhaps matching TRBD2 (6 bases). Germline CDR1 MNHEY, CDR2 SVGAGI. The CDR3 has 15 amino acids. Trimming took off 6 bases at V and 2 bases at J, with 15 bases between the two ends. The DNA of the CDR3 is TGTGCCAGCAGGCGTCGGGGCGGGGCCACAGATACGCAGTATTTT. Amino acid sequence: CASRRRGGATDTQYF.

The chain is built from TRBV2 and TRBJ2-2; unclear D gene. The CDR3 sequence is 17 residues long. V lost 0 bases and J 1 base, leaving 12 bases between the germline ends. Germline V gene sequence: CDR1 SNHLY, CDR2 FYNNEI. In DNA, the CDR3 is TGTGCCAGCAGTGAAGCGTACGAGTTTGGGAACACCGGGGAGCTGTTTTTT. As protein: CASSEAYEFGNTGELFF.

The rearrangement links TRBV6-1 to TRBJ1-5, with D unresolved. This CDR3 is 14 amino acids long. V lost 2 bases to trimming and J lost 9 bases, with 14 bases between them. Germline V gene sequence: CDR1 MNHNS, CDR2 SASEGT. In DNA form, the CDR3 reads TGTGCCAGCAGTGAAATAACAGCTGGGCGGCCCCAGCATTTT. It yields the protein CASSEITAGRPQHF.

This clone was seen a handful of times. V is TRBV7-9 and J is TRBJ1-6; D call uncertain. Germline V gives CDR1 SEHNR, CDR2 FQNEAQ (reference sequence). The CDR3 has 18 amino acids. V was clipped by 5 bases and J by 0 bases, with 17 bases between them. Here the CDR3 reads CASSPKGGGSSYNSPLHF. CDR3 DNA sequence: TGTGCCAGCAGCCCGAAGGGAGGAGGTAGCTCCTATAATTCACCCCTCCACTTT. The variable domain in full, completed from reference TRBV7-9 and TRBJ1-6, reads DTGVSQNPRHKITKRGQNVTFRCDPISEHNRLYWYRQTLGQGPEFLTYFQNEAQLEKSRLLSDRFSAERPKGSFSTLEIQRTEQGDSAMYLCASSPKGGGSSYNSPLHFGNGTRLTVT.

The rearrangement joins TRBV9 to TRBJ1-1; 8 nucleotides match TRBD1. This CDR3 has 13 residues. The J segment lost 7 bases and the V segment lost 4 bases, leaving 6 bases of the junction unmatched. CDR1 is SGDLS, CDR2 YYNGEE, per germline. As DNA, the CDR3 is TGTGCCAGCAGCCCCCCGGGACAGGTTGAAGCTTTCTTT. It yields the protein CASSPPGQVEAFF.

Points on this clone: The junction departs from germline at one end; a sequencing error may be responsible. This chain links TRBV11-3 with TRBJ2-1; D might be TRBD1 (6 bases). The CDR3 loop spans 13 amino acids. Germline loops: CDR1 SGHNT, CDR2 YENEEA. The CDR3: CATSRGGGETWFF. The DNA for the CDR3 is TGTGCCACCAGCAGAGGGGGTGGGGAAACGTGGTTCTTC.